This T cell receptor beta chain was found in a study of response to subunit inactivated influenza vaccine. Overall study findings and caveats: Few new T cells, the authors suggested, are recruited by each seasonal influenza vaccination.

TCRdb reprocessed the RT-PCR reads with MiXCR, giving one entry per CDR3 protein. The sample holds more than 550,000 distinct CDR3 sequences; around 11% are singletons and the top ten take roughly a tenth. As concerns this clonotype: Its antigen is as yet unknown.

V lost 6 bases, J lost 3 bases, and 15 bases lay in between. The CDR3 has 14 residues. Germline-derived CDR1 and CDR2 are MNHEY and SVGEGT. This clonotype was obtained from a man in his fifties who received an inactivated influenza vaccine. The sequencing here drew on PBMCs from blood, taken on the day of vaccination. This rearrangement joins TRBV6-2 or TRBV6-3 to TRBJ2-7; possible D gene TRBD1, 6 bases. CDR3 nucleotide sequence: TGTGCCAGCAGACACCTATGGACAGACTACGAGCAGTACTTC. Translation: CASRHLWTDYEQYF.